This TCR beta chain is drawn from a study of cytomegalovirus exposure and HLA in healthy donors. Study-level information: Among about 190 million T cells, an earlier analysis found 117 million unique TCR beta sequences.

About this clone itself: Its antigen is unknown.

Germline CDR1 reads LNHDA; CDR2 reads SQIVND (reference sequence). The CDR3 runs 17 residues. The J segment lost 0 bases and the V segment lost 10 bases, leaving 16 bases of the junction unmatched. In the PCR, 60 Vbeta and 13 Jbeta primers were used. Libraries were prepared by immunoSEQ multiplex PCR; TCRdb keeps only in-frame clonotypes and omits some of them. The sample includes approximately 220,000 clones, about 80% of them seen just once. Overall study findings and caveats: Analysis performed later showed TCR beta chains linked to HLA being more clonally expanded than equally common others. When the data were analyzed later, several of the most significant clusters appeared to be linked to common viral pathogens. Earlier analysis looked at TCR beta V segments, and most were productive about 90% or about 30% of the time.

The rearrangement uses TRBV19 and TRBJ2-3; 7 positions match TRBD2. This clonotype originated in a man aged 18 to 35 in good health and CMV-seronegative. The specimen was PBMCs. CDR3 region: CAIGRASGTSSTDTQYF. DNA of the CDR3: TGTGCCATCGGCAGGGCTAGCGGCACTTCTAGCACAGATACGCAGTATTTT.